The 16 T cell receptor beta chains listed next were all sequenced from one sample in a study of T-cell memory formation after mild COVID-19. MiXCR was run by TCRdb on the 5' RACE reads, yielding one entry per CDR3 protein. Of some 200,000 distinct CDR3 sequences in the sample, about a fifth were seen once. Source material: PBMCs or a T cell subset sorted from them (not recorded which). All receptors derive from an adult woman who had mild COVID-19 (a few samples of this study predate the infection). Cell type and time point are not known.

This clonotype has a handful of counts. The chain recombines TRBV6-6 with TRBJ2-3, with D perhaps given as TRBD1 or TRBD2 (5 bases each). With 8 bases removed from V and 4 bases from J, the gap between germline ends came to 13 bases. CDR3 length equals 13 residues. The germline V gene has CDR1 MNHNY and CDR2 SVGAGI (reference sequence). CDR3 DNA: TGTGCCAGCGAGCTCGGGGACGCAGATACGCAGTATTTT. Translation gives CASELGDADTQYF.

This clonotype was picked up a small number of times. The J gene is TRBJ2-7, the V gene TRBV4-1; 9 bases align to TRBD2. V shed 4 bases, J shed 6 bases, and the junction held 7 bases outside the gene matches. Germline CDR1 is MGHRA and CDR2 is YSYEKL. The CDR3 spans 14 residues. The CDR3 nucleotides read TGCGCCAGCAGCCTAACCGGGACTAGCTCCGAGCAGTACTTC. Translating it yields CASSLTGTSSEQYF.

This clonotype has a handful of counts. The chain carries TRBV4-3 and TRBJ2-3; 8 bases map to TRBD1. CDR1 is LGHNA and CDR2 is YSLEER in the germline V gene. V lost 2 bases, J lost 3 bases, and 4 bases stayed unmatched. The CDR3 consists of 15 residues. CDR3 residues: CASSQMDRVTDTQYF. CDR3 coding DNA: TGCGCCAGCAGCCAAATGGACAGGGTTACAGATACGCAGTATTTT.

This chain uses TRBV7-8 with TRBJ2-7; no definite D call. The CDR3 has 15 residues. V dropped 2 bases and J dropped 3 bases, with 14 bases sitting between them. Germline-derived CDR1 and CDR2 are SGHVS and FQNEAQ. CDR3 DNA sequence: TGTGCCAGCAGCTTACAGGCCGCGGACCACTACGAGCAGTACTTC. This gives the protein CASSLQAADHYEQYF.

V gene TRBV7-9 combines with J gene TRBJ2-7; 8 nucleotides align to TRBD1. This CDR3 comprises 15 residues. The V and J ends lost 5 bases and 2 bases, in that order; junction bases with no gene match: 8. Per germline, CDR1 SEHNR and CDR2 FQNEAQ (reference sequence). CDR3 DNA: TGTGCCAGCAGCCCGAGTATGGGACAGGCCTACGAGCAGTACTTC. Encoded protein: CASSPSMGQAYEQYF.

This chain uses TRBV7-9 with TRBJ2-1; 7 bases are shared with TRBD1. The CDR3 has 15 residues. CDR1 is SEHNR, CDR2 FQNEAQ, per germline (reference sequence). V was clipped by 5 bases and J by 2 bases; unmatched bases: 6. CDR3 bases: TGTGCCAGCAGCGGTGACAGGGTCCCCTACAATGAGCAGTTCTTC. It translates to CASSGDRVPYNEQFF. The entire variable domain, with the rest obtained from reference TRBV7-9 and TRBJ2-1, is as follows: DTGVSQNPRHKITKRGQNVTFRCDPISEHNRLYWYRQTLGQGPEFLTYFQNEAQLEKSRLLSDRFSAERPKGSFSTLEIQRTEQGDSAMYLCASSGDRVPYNEQFFGPGTRLTVL.

The rearrangement joins TRBV6-1 to TRBJ1-1; D gene unclear. The CDR3 covers 10 residues. Trimming removed 7 bases at V and 7 bases at J, with 7 bases between. Per the germline V gene, CDR1 is MNHNS and CDR2 is SASEGT. The DNA of the CDR3 is TGTGCCAGCATGGGATATGAAGCTTTCTTT. Protein sequence: CASMGYEAFF.

This chain uses TRBV7-7 with TRBJ2-7; TRBD2 is a possible D gene (7 bases). CDR1 and CDR2 from the germline V gene are SSHAT and FNYEAQ (reference sequence). V was trimmed by 5 bases and J by 4 bases, leaving 18 bases between them. There are 15 residues in the CDR3. The CDR3 DNA is TGTGCCAGCAGCGTCTTCGAGGGGGGGGAATACGAGCAGTACTTC. Its translation: CASSVFEGGEYEQYF.

The gene calls are TRBV11-2 and TRBJ1-1; TRBD1 is a possible D gene (5 bases). Germline V gives CDR1 SGHAT, CDR2 FQNNGV. Trimming removed 5 bases from V and 4 bases from J, with 11 bases in between. The CDR3 length is 13 residues. The CDR3, as DNA: TGTGCCAGCAGCCAGGGTCTCGGCACTGAAGCTTTCTTT. Amino acid sequence: CASSQGLGTEAFF.

This clonotype has just a few counts. The DNA of the CDR3 is TGCAGTGCTAGAGACAGACAGCATAATCAGCCCCAGCATTTT. This encodes CSARDRQHNQPQHF. The V gene is TRBV20-1, the J gene TRBJ1-5; TRBD1 is a possible D gene (5 bases). CDR1 is DFQATT and CDR2 is SNEGSKA in the germline V gene (reference sequence). Deletions cut 0 bases from V and 4 bases from J, with 10 bases between. The CDR3 contains 14 residues.

The chain has TRBV6-5 and TRBJ2-5, with 7 bases identical to TRBD2. CDR3 length: 13 residues. The junction had 6 bases not matched to a gene; V was cut back by 7 bases and J by 4 bases. The germline gives CDR1 MNHEY, CDR2 SVGAGI. In nucleotides, the CDR3 is TGTGCCAGCACCTCCGGACTAGGAGAGACCCAGTACTTC. Residues: CASTSGLGETQYF.

In this sample, this clonotype turned up many times. The chain has TRBV24-1 and TRBJ2-1; 10 nucleotides match TRBD2. The CDR3 sequence is 19 residues long. V shed 3 bases and J 0 bases; nucleotides not matched to a gene: 10. CDR1 is KGHDR and CDR2 is SFDVKD in the germline V gene. CDR3 coding DNA: TGTGCCACCAGTGATCCGGTGCGGGGGACTAGCGACTCCTACAATGAGCAGTTCTTC. The encoded protein is CATSDPVRGTSDSYNEQFF.

The rearrangement uses TRBV15 and TRBJ2-5; D may be TRBD1 (6 bases). Deletions cut 1 base from V and 2 bases from J, with 8 bases between. This CDR3 spans 14 amino acids. Germline lookup yields CDR1 LNHNV and CDR2 YYDKDF (reference sequence). In DNA, the CDR3 is TGTGCCACCAGCAGAGGGACAGTTCAAGAGACCCAGTACTTC. Its translation: CATSRGTVQETQYF.

This clonotype has a handful of counts. The gene calls are TRBV7-9 and TRBJ1-4, with D maybe TRBD1 (5 bases). V dropped 4 bases and J dropped 8 bases, with 17 bases sitting between them. CDR3 size: 15 residues. CDR1 SEHNR and CDR2 FQNEAQ come from the germline V gene (reference sequence). The CDR3 DNA is TGTGCCAGCAGCTCCGCCCGGGGCGGCGGGGAAAAACTGTTTTTT. This translates into CASSSARGGGEKLFF.

This clonotype was recorded many times. This chain joins TRBV3-1 and TRBJ1-1, with D possibly matching TRBD1 (5 bases). Deletions cut 6 bases from V and 1 base from J, with 9 bases between. This CDR3 contains 13 residues. CDR1 and CDR2 (germline): LGHDT, YNNKEL (reference sequence). DNA for the CDR3: TGTGCCAGCAGGCTTGGACAGAACACTGAAGCTTTCTTT. Amino acid sequence: CASRLGQNTEAFF.

The chain is built from TRBV7-8 and TRBJ2-7; D might be TRBD1 (6 bases). CDR1 SGHVS and CDR2 FQNEAQ come from the germline V gene. V was clipped by 6 bases and J by 1 base, with 16 bases between them. This CDR3 is built from 15 residues. The CDR3 is CASRSSSGQSYEQYF. Written as DNA, the CDR3 is TGTGCCAGCAGGTCTTCATCGGGACAATCCTACGAGCAGTACTTC.